The clone carrying this T cell receptor (beta chain) was observed many times. No antigen is known for it. TCRdb reanalysed the reads using MiXCR and keeps one entry per CDR3 protein. This sample has a few hundred thousand distinct CDR3 sequences, with 35% to 50% found just once. This record belongs to a study of T cell repertoires in cytomegalovirus infection. Trimming took 3 bases from V and 1 from J; bases not matched to a gene: 12. CDR1 is SGHTA, CDR2 FQGNSA, per germline. This CDR3 region has 18 residues. The J gene is TRBJ2-3, the V gene TRBV7-2; TRBD2 matches at 8 bases. This sequence was found in a human donor in good health (CMV status not recorded). Some clones in this sample may be carry-over from other donors' samples. Sequencing was performed on cultured PBMCs, taken from culture after CMV antigen stimulation. CDR3 coding DNA: TGTGCCAGCAGCTTGGTTAGCGGGGCACTACGAGGCACAGATACGCAGTATTTT. It yields the protein CASSLVSGALRGTDTQYF.